The entry that follows covers one T cell receptor beta chain sequence. What it recognizes is unknown. These data are taken from a study of beta chain features in type 1 diabetes. Across the study: Cell yields, gender and age were similar in healthy donors and patients.

Study results and limitations: Shorter TCRB CDR3s, moderately but significantly so, were found in Type 1 diabetes patients in all four CD4+ subsets.

All of the isolated RNA was reverse transcribed, so expressed TCRB transcripts were sequenced. Sequencing used immunoSEQ multiplex PCR; TCRdb keeps in-frame clones, though not all of them. This sample has 400,000 or so clones, with over 9% found just once. This CDR3 has 14 residues. V shed 6 bases, J shed 2 bases, and the junction held 9 bases outside the gene matches. Germline V gene data show CDR1 as SQVTM and CDR2 as ANQGSEA. This receptor was taken from a man aged 25-40 years with type 1 diabetes. This chain joins TRBV29-1 and TRBJ1-2; the match to TRBD1 covers 7 bases. The sequencing input was central memory CD4+ T cells from blood. The CDR3 DNA follows: TGCAGCGTGCCGGGACAGACTTCGAACTATGGCTACACCTTC. This codes for CSVPGQTSNYGYTF.